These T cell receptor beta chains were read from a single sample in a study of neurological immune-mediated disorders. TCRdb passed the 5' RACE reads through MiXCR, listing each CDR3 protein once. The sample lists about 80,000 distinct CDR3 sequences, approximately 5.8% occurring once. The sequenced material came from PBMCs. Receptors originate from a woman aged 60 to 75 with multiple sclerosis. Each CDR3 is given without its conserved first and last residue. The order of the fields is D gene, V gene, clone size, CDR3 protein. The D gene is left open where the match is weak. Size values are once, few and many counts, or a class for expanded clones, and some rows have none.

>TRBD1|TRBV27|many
ASSLNRGAGMDQPQH
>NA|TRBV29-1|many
SVEELVQDTQY
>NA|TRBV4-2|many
ASSQETASTGELF
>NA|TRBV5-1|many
ASSQSTAEGEQF
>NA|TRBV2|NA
ASSGWQGSGNQPQH
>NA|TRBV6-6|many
ASSFAGGTDTQY
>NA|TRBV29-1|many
SVGGWADTQY
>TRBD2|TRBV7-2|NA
ASSLVVGRGDTQY
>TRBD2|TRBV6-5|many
ASSGLASLSYNEQF
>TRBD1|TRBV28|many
ASRKTGAYEQY
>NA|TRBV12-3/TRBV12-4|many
ASSPRRQVNTEAF
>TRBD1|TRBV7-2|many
ASSLNFRGRLGYT
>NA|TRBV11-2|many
ASSSPFTGHRNTEAF
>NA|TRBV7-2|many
ASSPPGAGAINEQF
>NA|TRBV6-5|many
ASSYFGGVNTEAF
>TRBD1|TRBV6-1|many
AITRTGDGSYEQY
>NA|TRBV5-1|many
ASSLVPLTNTEAF
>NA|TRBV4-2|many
ASSSTGSPTNEKLF
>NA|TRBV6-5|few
ASSYEGGRLGYNEQF
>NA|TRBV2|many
ASSWRGYEQY
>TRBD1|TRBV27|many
ASSLVPPGGVSYEQY
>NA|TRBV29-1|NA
SVDFGTDTQY
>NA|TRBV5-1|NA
ASSLLISSTDTQY
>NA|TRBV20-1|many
SARVTGTGANVLT